This T cell receptor (beta chain) was observed in a study of identical twins. Germline V gene data show CDR1 as PRHDT and CDR2 as FYEKMQ (reference sequence). CDR3 length: 14 amino acids. V lost 3 bases, J lost 4 bases, and 13 bases lay in between. Via MiXCR, TCRdb re-called the 5' RACE reads, giving one row per CDR3 protein. Seen here are some 240,000 distinct CDR3 sequences, 6.5% to 9.5% observed once, and the top ten hold approximately 3%. This clonotype showed up just a few times. The data were also submitted as part of a second study, on yellow fever vaccine responses in identical twins.

The sequence derives from a woman aged 18 to 35 in good health. Sequenced sample: CD8+ T cells sorted from blood. The chain links TRBV13 to TRBJ2-7; D is perhaps TRBD1 (6 bases). The CDR3 reads CASSFGQGLYEQYF. CDR3 in DNA: TGTGCCAGCAGCTTCGGGCAGGGGTTGTACGAGCAGTACTTC.